This TCR beta chain derives from a study of control samples from healthy donors and cancer patients. Clones were read by immunoSEQ multiplex PCR, and TCRdb kept only the in-frame ones, dropping some. The table records 88,000 or so clones, 90% to 95% of them present only once. CDR3 length equals 15 residues. Germline assignment: CDR1 SGHRS and CDR2 YFSETQ. V shed 5 bases and J 8 bases; nucleotides not matched to a gene: 12. The TCR was taken from a woman aged 18-29 years in good health. The chain combines TRBV5-1 with TRBJ1-4, with 7 bases identical to TRBD1. Sequences were obtained from blood. CDR3 coding DNA: TGCGCCAGCAGATTATCCGGGACAGTGTCCGAAAAACTGTTTTTT. Translation: CASRLSGTVSEKLFF.